The clone carrying this T cell receptor (beta chain) occurred once. Antigen: not known. Then a second PCR, running about 6 to 12 cycles, was carried out with a sample-barcoded 5' primer and a J-beta primer mix. MiXCR, run by TCRdb on the 5' RACE reads, gives a single entry per CDR3 protein. The sample has 1.5 million to 2 million distinct CDR3 sequences, 49% seen once. Researchers collected about 9.1 milliliters of peripheral blood from every single donor. The data originate from a study of blood T cells in healthy people across ages. Notes on the study in general: Higher diversity and more naive CD4+ cells were features of long-lived donors, compared to aged donors. Observed TCR beta diversity showed a strong correlation with the percentage of naive T cells as measured by flow cytometry. Donor CMV infection status was unknown, possibly confounding age-related changes in expanded clonotypes.

The TCR was taken from a woman between 40 and 55 years old in good health. The sequencing sample was made of blood.

CDR3 residues: CSASGRYRSYNEQFF. CDR3 in DNA: TGCAGTGCATCTGGACGGTACAGATCCTACAATGAGCAGTTCTTC. The rearrangement links TRBV20-1 to TRBJ2-1; no reliable D call. Germline assignment: CDR1 DFQATT and CDR2 SNEGSKA (reference sequence). The V and J ends lost 6 bases and 1 base respectively, with 16 bases between them. This CDR3 spans 15 amino acids.